The rows below give T cell receptor beta chains drawn from one sample of a study of CD8 T cells in Susac syndrome. TCRdb recomputed calls from the immunoSEQ multiplex PCR reads with MiXCR, one row per CDR3 protein. The sample has roughly 120,000 distinct CDR3 sequences; roughly 94% are singletons. Specimen: CD4+ T cells from PBMCs. These receptors were taken from a human donor with multiple sclerosis. Both conserved end residues are part of each CDR3. Fields, in order: clone size, V gene, J gene, D gene, CDR3 protein, CDR3 DNA. The D gene is left open where the match is weak. For some rows the clone size is stated as once, few or many, or as a class when expanded; others skip it.

abundance: -; v_gene: TRBV3-1; j_gene: TRBJ2-2; d_gene: -; CDR3aa: CASSQGVAPNTGELFF; CDR3nt: TGTGCCAGCAGCCAAGGTGTAGCTCCGAACACCGGGGAGCTGTTTTTT
abundance: -; v_gene: TRBV4-1; j_gene: TRBJ2-1; d_gene: -; CDR3aa: CASSPPSRGSSYNEQFF; CDR3nt: TGCGCCAGCAGCCCACCGTCCCGGGGGAGCTCCTACAATGAGCAGTTCTTC
abundance: -; v_gene: TRBV3-1; j_gene: TRBJ2-4; d_gene: TRBD2; CDR3aa: CASSHSGTVGAKNIQYF; CDR3nt: TGTGCCAGCAGCCATAGCGGGACGGTGGGAGCCAAAAACATTCAGTACTTC
abundance: -; v_gene: TRBV30; j_gene: TRBJ2-1; d_gene: TRBD2; CDR3aa: CAWSASGRAFRNEQFF; CDR3nt: TGTGCCTGGAGTGCAAGCGGGAGGGCCTTTAGGAATGAGCAGTTCTTC
abundance: once; v_gene: TRBV5-1; j_gene: TRBJ2-7; d_gene: TRBD2; CDR3aa: CASSFNRGAYEQYF; CDR3nt: TGCGCCAGCAGCTTTAACCGGGGGGCCTACGAGCAGTACTTC
abundance: -; v_gene: TRBV5-6; j_gene: TRBJ1-2; d_gene: TRBD1; CDR3aa: CASSLGSLRDSYGYTF; CDR3nt: TGTGCCAGCAGCTTGGGGTCTCTCCGGGACAGCTATGGCTACACCTTC
abundance: few; v_gene: TRBV6-1; j_gene: TRBJ2-7; d_gene: -; CDR3aa: CASRRDNYEQYF; CDR3nt: TGTGCCAGCAGACGGGACAACTACGAGCAGTACTTC
abundance: -; v_gene: TRBV18; j_gene: TRBJ1-1; d_gene: -; CDR3aa: CASSPLVGRDTEAFF; CDR3nt: TGTGCCAGCTCACCACTAGTGGGTAGAGACACTGAAGCTTTCTTT
abundance: -; v_gene: TRBV5-6; j_gene: TRBJ2-3; d_gene: -; CDR3aa: CASSLRASASTDTQYF; CDR3nt: TGTGCCAGCAGCTTGAGGGCTAGCGCTAGCACAGATACGCAGTATTTT
abundance: -; v_gene: TRBV7-9; j_gene: TRBJ2-3; d_gene: -; CDR3aa: CASSLEADTQYF; CDR3nt: TGCGCCAGCAGCTTGGAGGCAGATACGCAGTATTTT
abundance: few; v_gene: TRBV30; j_gene: TRBJ1-2; d_gene: -; CDR3aa: CASRGGHSYGYTF; CDR3nt: TGTGCCTCCAGAGGGGGACACAGCTATGGCTACACCTTC
abundance: -; v_gene: TRBV5-1; j_gene: TRBJ2-3; d_gene: TRBD2; CDR3aa: CASSRFGTSPSDTQYF; CDR3nt: TGCGCCAGCAGCCGATTCGGGACTAGCCCGTCAGATACGCAGTATTTT
abundance: -; v_gene: TRBV3-1; j_gene: TRBJ2-7; d_gene: -; CDR3aa: CASSQDSLGAREQYF; CDR3nt: TGTGCCAGCAGCCAAGATAGTCTGGGAGCTAGAGAGCAGTACTTC
abundance: once; v_gene: TRBV5-1; j_gene: TRBJ2-2; d_gene: TRBD1; CDR3aa: CASSADRGQGGELFF; CDR3nt: TGCGCCAGCAGCGCGGACAGGGGGCAAGGCGGGGAGCTGTTTTTT
abundance: -; v_gene: TRBV10-3; j_gene: TRBJ1-2; d_gene: -; CDR3aa: CAIRRTGEDSGYTF; CDR3nt: TGTGCCATCAGGAGGACGGGGGAGGACTCTGGCTACACCTTC
abundance: -; v_gene: TRBV12-3/TRBV12-4; j_gene: TRBJ1-5; d_gene: -; CDR3aa: CASTPTGGGQPQHF; CDR3nt: TGTGCCAGCACCCCAACGGGGGGCGGTCAGCCCCAGCATTTT
abundance: -; v_gene: TRBV5-1; j_gene: TRBJ2-5; d_gene: TRBD1; CDR3aa: CASSGGQEETQYF; CDR3nt: TGCGCCAGCAGCGGGGGACAGGAAGAGACCCAGTACTTC
abundance: -; v_gene: TRBV4-3; j_gene: TRBJ1-4; d_gene: TRBD1; CDR3aa: CASSPTGGQGEKLFF; CDR3nt: TGCGCCAGCAGCCCCACAGGGGGCCAGGGTGAAAAACTGTTTTTT
abundance: -; v_gene: TRBV29-1; j_gene: TRBJ1-1; d_gene: -; CDR3aa: CSVVGVRAEAFF; CDR3nt: TGCAGCGTTGTAGGGGTTCGTGCTGAAGCTTTCTTT
abundance: -; v_gene: TRBV9; j_gene: TRBJ1-1; d_gene: -; CDR3aa: CASSVVPEGQAFF; CDR3nt: TGTGCCAGCAGCGTAGTGCCGGAGGGTCAAGCTTTCTTT
abundance: once; v_gene: TRBV18; j_gene: TRBJ1-1; d_gene: -; CDR3aa: CASSSPYRSMNTEAFF; CDR3nt: TGTGCCAGCTCATCGCCTTACAGGTCCATGAACACTGAAGCTTTCTTT
abundance: -; v_gene: TRBV30; j_gene: TRBJ2-1; d_gene: TRBD2; CDR3aa: CAWSGLAGDEEQFF; CDR3nt: TGTGCCTGGAGTGGACTAGCGGGAGATGAGGAGCAGTTCTTC
abundance: -; v_gene: TRBV7-9; j_gene: TRBJ1-2; d_gene: -; CDR3aa: CASSPPGRTYGYTF; CDR3nt: TGTGCCAGCAGCCCACCCGGACGGACCTATGGCTACACCTTC
abundance: -; v_gene: TRBV6-2/TRBV6-3; j_gene: TRBJ2-7; d_gene: TRBD2; CDR3aa: CASSLAGDYEQYF; CDR3nt: TGTGCCAGCAGTTTAGCGGGGGACTACGAGCAGTACTTC
abundance: -; v_gene: TRBV3-1; j_gene: TRBJ1-2; d_gene: -; CDR3aa: CASSQSYGYTF; CDR3nt: TGTGCCAGCAGCCAGTCCTATGGCTACACCTTC
abundance: -; v_gene: TRBV6-5; j_gene: TRBJ2-6; d_gene: -; CDR3aa: CASSYPGANVLTF; CDR3nt: TGTGCCAGCAGTTACCCTGGGGCCAACGTCCTGACTTTC
abundance: -; v_gene: TRBV6-6; j_gene: TRBJ1-4; d_gene: TRBD1; CDR3aa: CASTSQGAYEKLFF; CDR3nt: TGTGCCAGCACCTCACAGGGGGCCTACGAAAAACTGTTTTTT
abundance: -; v_gene: TRBV5-1; j_gene: TRBJ2-1; d_gene: -; CDR3aa: CASSFRRVRNEQFF; CDR3nt: TGCGCCAGCAGCTTTCGGAGGGTGCGAAATGAGCAGTTCTTC
abundance: -; v_gene: TRBV6-5; j_gene: TRBJ1-1; d_gene: -; CDR3aa: CASSTTAGASEAFF; CDR3nt: TGTGCCAGCAGTACGACAGCCGGAGCGTCTGAAGCTTTCTTT
abundance: -; v_gene: TRBV3-1; j_gene: TRBJ2-1; d_gene: -; CDR3aa: CASEPGGLSYNEQFF; CDR3nt: TGTGCCAGCGAGCCGGGGGGCCTATCCTACAATGAGCAGTTCTTC
abundance: -; v_gene: TRBV30; j_gene: TRBJ1-3; d_gene: -; CDR3aa: CAWRLSGNTIYF; CDR3nt: TGTGCCTGGAGGCTTTCTGGAAACACCATATATTTT
abundance: -; v_gene: TRBV12-3/TRBV12-4; j_gene: TRBJ1-3; d_gene: -; CDR3aa: CASSLRSRGSGNTIYF; CDR3nt: TGTGCCAGCAGTTTACGCAGCCGTGGTTCTGGAAACACCATATATTTT
abundance: -; v_gene: TRBV30; j_gene: TRBJ2-2; d_gene: TRBD1; CDR3aa: CAWTGGNSGELFF; CDR3nt: TGTGCCTGGACAGGGGGCAACTCCGGGGAGCTGTTTTTT
abundance: -; v_gene: TRBV6-5; j_gene: TRBJ1-2; d_gene: TRBD1; CDR3aa: CASSYLGQGANGYTF; CDR3nt: TGTGCCAGCAGTTACCTAGGACAGGGGGCGAATGGCTACACCTTC
abundance: -; v_gene: TRBV5-6; j_gene: TRBJ2-3; d_gene: TRBD2; CDR3aa: CASSFRTSGSTDTQYF; CDR3nt: TGTGCCAGCAGCTTTAGGACTAGCGGAAGCACAGATACGCAGTATTTT